These 30 T cell receptor beta chains originate from one sample sequenced in a study of blood T cell repertoires in COVID-19. The assay was immunoSEQ multiplex PCR, and TCRdb's table has in-frame clones only and misses some. The repertoire holds around 340,000 clones, with around nine tenths as singletons. Sequencing was carried out using peripheral blood. Every receptor here comes from a woman in her sixties or seventies with COVID-19, enrolled during active disease.

J is TRBJ1-2 and V is TRBV12-3 or TRBV12-4; 8 bases are a match to TRBD1. V lost 5 bases to trimming and J lost 5 bases; unmatched junction nucleotides: 4. CDR3 length: 13 residues. The CDR3 region is CASSPTGAYGYTF. The CDR3 bases are TGTGCCAGCAGTCCGACAGGGGCTTATGGCTACACCTTC.

This clone was picked up one time. Written as DNA, the CDR3 is TGCGCCAGCAGCCAAGTCCCAGCGGACTACAATGAGCAGTTCTTC. This codes for CASSQVPADYNEQFF. This chain links TRBV4-1 with TRBJ2-1; maybe TRBD2 (5 bases). Germline CDR1 MGHRA, CDR2 YSYEKL. Trimming removed 1 base from V and 3 bases from J, with 10 bases in between. The length of the CDR3 is 15 residues.

The CDR3 DNA follows: TGTGCCAGCAGTGAAGACCCGTTACAGTTTGGTGGCAACGTCCTGACTTTC. Translating it yields CASSEDPLQFGGNVLTF. The chain combines TRBV2 with TRBJ2-6; D is undetermined. V was pared by 1 base and J by 9 bases, with 19 bases between. This CDR3 contains 17 residues. CDR1 and CDR2 from the germline V gene are SNHLY and FYNNEI.

DNA of the CDR3: TGCGCCAGCTTCGGGTGGGACACCGGGGAGCTGTTTTTT. Amino acid sequence: CASFGWDTGELFF. This rearrangement joins TRBV5-1 to TRBJ2-2; D not resolved. The CDR3 runs to 13 residues. The V end was cut by 7 bases, the J end by 3 bases, with 10 bases between. CDR1 is SGHRS, CDR2 YFSETQ, per germline.

The rearrangement links TRBV5-5 to TRBJ1-4; a weak D match, TRBD1 (6 bases). This CDR3 has 16 amino acids. CDR1 and CDR2 (germline): SGHKS, YYEKEE (reference sequence). Trimming took off 4 bases at V and 8 bases at J, with 21 bases between the two ends. Here the CDR3 reads CASSMGRGSTGEKLFF. CDR3 nucleotides: TGTGCCAGCAGCATGGGCAGGGGAAGTACCGGGGAAAAACTGTTTTTT.

The rearrangement links TRBV5-6 to TRBJ2-3; D perhaps matches TRBD1 (6 bases). CDR3 size: 13 residues. The ends were cut back, 4 bases at V and 4 bases at J, with 10 bases in the middle. The germline V gene encodes CDR1 SGHDT and CDR2 YYEEEE. CDR3 protein: CASSPAGADTQYF. In nucleotides, the CDR3 is TGTGCCAGCAGCCCCGCAGGGGCAGATACGCAGTATTTT. The full variable domain, rest sourced from reference TRBV5-6 and TRBJ2-3, is DAGVTQSPTHLIKTRGQQVTLRCSPKSGHDTVSWYQQALGQGPQFIFQYYEEEERQRGNFPDRFSGHQFPNYSSELNVNALLLGDSALYLCASSPAGADTQYFGPGTRLTVL.

The rearrangement joins TRBV30 to TRBJ1-1; D not resolved. CDR3 length equals 13 residues. CDR1 and CDR2 from the germline V gene are GTSNPN and SVGIG (reference sequence). V was clipped by 6 bases and J by 3 bases, with 14 bases between them. CDR3 sequence (DNA): TGTGCCTGTGACGGACTTGGGGACACTGAAGCTTTCTTT. Translation gives CACDGLGDTEAFF.

The J gene is TRBJ1-1, the V gene TRBV6-5; D is possibly TRBD1 (6 bases). V lost 4 bases to trimming and J lost 10 bases, with 13 bases between them. This CDR3 is 12 amino acids long. The germline V gene encodes CDR1 MNHEY and CDR2 SVGAGI. The CDR3 sequence is CASSSKQGVAFF. CDR3 nucleotide sequence: TGTGCCAGCAGTTCGAAACAGGGAGTAGCTTTCTTT.

V is TRBV15 and J is TRBJ1-5, with 11 bases that match TRBD1. Germline loops: CDR1 LNHNV, CDR2 YYDKDF (reference sequence). The CDR3 consists of 16 residues. Trimming cost V 1 base and J 6 bases; bases outside gene matches: 5. CDR3 sequence reads: CATSRAGQGAFQPQHF. DNA for the CDR3: TGTGCCACCAGCAGAGCTGGACAGGGGGCTTTTCAGCCCCAGCATTTT.

This clone was recorded only once. The V call is TRBV5-1, the J call TRBJ2-6, with D perhaps matching TRBD1 (6 bases). This CDR3 is 16 amino acids long. V was shortened by 3 bases and J by 0 bases, with 10 bases between the two germline ends. Germline V gene sequence: CDR1 SGHRS, CDR2 YFSETQ. DNA for the CDR3: TGCGCCAGCAGCTCCCAGGGGCTCTCTGGGGCCAACGTCCTGACTTTC. Its translation is CASSSQGLSGANVLTF.

A single count supports this clone. The chain joins TRBV9 to TRBJ2-2; D is perhaps TRBD2 (5 bases). The germline V and J ends were trimmed by 3 bases and 0 bases, with 6 bases remaining between them. Looked up from germline, CDR1 is SGDLS and CDR2 is YYNGEE. CDR3 length: 14 amino acids. The CDR3 is CASSGTSNTGELFF. In DNA, the CDR3 is TGTGCCAGCAGCGGGACTTCGAACACCGGGGAGCTGTTTTTT.

J is TRBJ1-3 and V is TRBV5-6; D uncertain. The CDR3 consists of 15 residues. In germline, CDR1 is SGHDT, CDR2 YYEEEE. Trimming cost V 0 bases and J 2 bases, with 9 bases left between them. The CDR3 sequence is CASSLGAAAGNTIYF. The CDR3 coding sequence is TGTGCCAGCAGCTTGGGTGCAGCGGCTGGAAACACCATATATTTT.

The gene calls are TRBV3-1 (or the pseudogene TRBV3-2) and TRBJ1-5; tentatively, D is TRBD1 (5 bases). The germline V gene has CDR1 LGHDT and CDR2 YNNKEL (reference sequence). This CDR3 contains 13 residues. V lost 4 bases and J lost 9, with 13 bases in between. The CDR3 sequence: CASSPRDFRPQHF. In nucleotides, the CDR3 is TGTGCCAGCAGCCCCAGGGACTTTAGGCCCCAGCATTTT.

The chain has TRBV7-3 and TRBJ2-6; D is uncertain. The germline CDR1 and CDR2 sequences are SGHTA and FQGTGA. The germline V and J ends were trimmed by 2 bases and 0 bases, with 8 bases remaining between them. CDR3 size: 16 residues. The CDR3 spells CASSLGSYSGANVLTF. The CDR3 bases are TGTGCCAGCAGCTTAGGCAGTTACTCTGGGGCCAACGTCCTGACTTTC.

The chain has TRBV6-6 and TRBJ2-6; D call uncertain. Trimming left V 0 bases short and J 9 bases short, with 3 bases between. Germline CDR1 is MNHNY and CDR2 is SVGAGI (reference sequence). CDR3 length equals 12 residues. In DNA, the CDR3 is TGTGCCAGCAGTTACTCCAACAACGTCCTGACTTTC. Amino acids: CASSYSNNVLTF.

This clone was picked up one time. The chain employs TRBV6-5 and TRBJ2-7; TRBD1 might be the D (5 bases). The germline V and J ends were trimmed by 3 bases and 0 bases, with 12 bases remaining between them. CDR3 length: 15 residues. From germline, CDR1 is MNHEY and CDR2 SVGAGI. The DNA of the CDR3 is TGTGCCAGCAGTTATGAGAGGACACCCTCCTACGAGCAGTACTTC. Amino acids: CASSYERTPSYEQYF.

This chain connects TRBV5-1 to TRBJ2-7; a weak D match, TRBD1 (5 bases). V gave up 4 bases and J gave up 1 base, with 18 bases separating them. This CDR3 region has 16 residues. Germline CDR1 reads SGHRS; CDR2 reads YFSETQ. The CDR3 spells CASSPAPTAQSYEQYF. The CDR3 DNA follows: TGCGCCAGCAGCCCCGCCCCGACAGCGCAATCCTACGAGCAGTACTTC.

The rearrangement uses TRBV11-2 and TRBJ2-7, with a weak D call TRBD1 (6 bases). CDR1 SGHAT and CDR2 FQNNGV come from the germline V gene. This CDR3 is 13 amino acids long. V gave up 5 bases and J gave up 0 bases, with 8 bases separating them. CDR3 sequence reads: CASSQGGSYEQYF. The CDR3 DNA is TGTGCCAGCAGCCAAGGGGGCTCCTACGAGCAGTACTTC.

As DNA, the CDR3 is TGTGCCAGCAGCTTCGGCGGGGGGGGAGGAGGAGAGACCCAGTACTTC. It yields the protein CASSFGGGGGGETQYF. The V gene is TRBV7-6, the J gene TRBJ2-5; TRBD2 matches at 9 bases. This CDR3 is 16 amino acids long. Germline CDR1 is SGHVS and CDR2 is FNYEAQ. The ends lost 3 bases at V and 4 bases at J; junction bases unmatched: 9.

This clone was detected once. The chain joins TRBV28 to TRBJ1-5; D ambiguous. The germline CDR1 and CDR2 sequences are MDHEN and SYDVKM. V lost 6 bases to trimming and J lost 5 bases, with 11 bases between them. The CDR3 sequence is 13 residues long. The CDR3 sequence is CASSVGSHQPQHF. The CDR3 region has the DNA TGTGCCAGCAGCGTCGGGAGTCATCAGCCCCAGCATTTT.

Details on this clone: A read error may produce the germline difference seen at one junction end. The chain carries TRBV7-7 and TRBJ2-1; 12 bases line up with TRBD2. Per germline, CDR1 SSHAT and CDR2 FNYEAQ (reference sequence). This CDR3 is 16 amino acids long. CDR3 in DNA: TGTGCTAGCAGCTCAAAAGGACTAGCGGGAACCCACGAGCAGTTCTTC. Protein: CASSSKGLAGTHEQFF.

This chain connects TRBV4-2 to TRBJ2-1; 9 nucleotides match TRBD1. The CDR3 totals 18 residues. Germline-derived CDR1 and CDR2 are LGHNA and YNFKEQ. The V gene end was trimmed by 0 bases and the J gene end by 0 bases; junction bases not matched to a gene: 6. Here the CDR3 reads CASSQDSTGGSSYNEQFF. The CDR3 bases are TGTGCCAGCAGCCAAGACTCGACAGGGGGTAGCTCCTACAATGAGCAGTTCTTC.

The gene calls are TRBV28 and TRBJ1-2; possibly TRBD1 for D (6 bases). The CDR3 is made up of 14 amino acids. The germline V and J ends were trimmed by 5 bases and 8 bases, with 18 bases remaining between them. Germline CDR1 reads MDHEN; CDR2 reads SYDVKM. The CDR3 DNA reads TGTGCCAGCAGTCCTCTGGGGGGGCATTACGGCTACACCTTC. Translating it yields CASSPLGGHYGYTF.

This clone was seen once. The chain recombines TRBV19 with TRBJ2-7; TRBD1 is a possible D gene (6 bases). The germline V gene encodes CDR1 LNHDA and CDR2 SQIVND (reference sequence). Trimming left V 5 bases short and J 3 bases short, with 17 bases between. This CDR3 is built from 15 residues. The CDR3 loop is CASSVQGGNIYEQYF. CDR3 in DNA: TGTGCCAGTAGTGTACAGGGCGGAAATATCTACGAGCAGTACTTC.

This clone appeared once. The chain recombines TRBV3-1 (or the pseudogene TRBV3-2) with TRBJ1-2, with D unresolved. The CDR3 has 14 amino acids. Germline V lookup: CDR1 LGHDT, CDR2 YNNKEL (reference sequence). V was trimmed by 2 bases and J by 1 base, leaving 8 bases between them. As DNA, the CDR3 is TGTGCCAGCAGCCAAAGAGAACTTAACTATGGCTACACCTTC. This translates into CASSQRELNYGYTF.

The CDR3 sequence is CASSTTANTEAFF. As DNA, the CDR3 is TGTGCCAGCAGCACAACAGCGAACACTGAAGCTTTCTTT. The rearrangement uses TRBV2 and TRBJ1-1; the D is unclear. Germline V CDR1 and CDR2: SNHLY, FYNNEI. V shed 6 bases and J shed 1 base, with 9 bases lying between them. The CDR3 totals 13 residues.

This chain links TRBV5-6 with TRBJ2-4; 10 bases map to TRBD1. Germline V gene sequence: CDR1 SGHDT, CDR2 YYEEEE. This CDR3 contains 16 residues. With 2 bases clipped from V and 6 bases from J, the junction kept 8 bases outside the gene matches. The CDR3 loop reads CASSLRGQGTGNIQYF. Here the CDR3 DNA reads TGTGCCAGCAGCTTAAGGGGACAGGGGACGGGAAACATTCAGTACTTC. The complete variable domain, with remaining parts taken from reference TRBV5-6 and TRBJ2-4, reads DAGVTQSPTHLIKTRGQQVTLRCSPKSGHDTVSWYQQALGQGPQFIFQYYEEEERQRGNFPDRFSGHQFPNYSSELNVNALLLGDSALYLCASSLRGQGTGNIQYFGAGTRLSVL.

CDR3 DNA: TGCAGCGTTATCCGGACAGGGGGCTATGGCTACACCTTC. This codes for CSVIRTGGYGYTF. The chain uses TRBV29-1 and TRBJ1-2; 10 bases align to TRBD1. The V gene end was trimmed by 5 bases and the J gene end by 4 bases; junction bases not matched to a gene: 4. Germline CDR1 and CDR2: SQVTM and ANQGSEA. The CDR3 totals 13 residues.

The rearrangement uses TRBV2 and TRBJ2-7; 7 bases align to TRBD1. The CDR3 totals 15 residues. After removal of 5 bases from V and 0 bases from J, the junction contained 7 bases not matched to a gene. The germline V gene encodes CDR1 SNHLY and CDR2 FYNNEI. The CDR3 protein is CASSTDRDSSYEQYF. CDR3 DNA: TGTGCCAGCAGTACTGACAGGGATAGCTCCTACGAGCAGTACTTC. Full variable domain (missing parts from reference TRBV2 and TRBJ2-7): EPEVTQTPSHQVTQMGQEVILRCVPISNHLYFYWYRQILGQKVEFLVSFYNNEISEKSEIFDDQFSVERPDGSNFTLKIRSTKLEDSAMYFCASSTDRDSSYEQYFGPGTRLTVT.

The V call is TRBV30, the J call TRBJ1-1; D not resolved. V was cut by 0 bases and J by 5 bases, with 7 bases left in between. CDR3 length: 12 amino acids. The germline CDR1 and CDR2 sequences are GTSNPN and SVGIG (reference sequence). The CDR3 DNA is TGTGCCTGGAGTGTAGAGGATACTGAAGCTTTCTTT. Amino acid sequence: CAWSVEDTEAFF.